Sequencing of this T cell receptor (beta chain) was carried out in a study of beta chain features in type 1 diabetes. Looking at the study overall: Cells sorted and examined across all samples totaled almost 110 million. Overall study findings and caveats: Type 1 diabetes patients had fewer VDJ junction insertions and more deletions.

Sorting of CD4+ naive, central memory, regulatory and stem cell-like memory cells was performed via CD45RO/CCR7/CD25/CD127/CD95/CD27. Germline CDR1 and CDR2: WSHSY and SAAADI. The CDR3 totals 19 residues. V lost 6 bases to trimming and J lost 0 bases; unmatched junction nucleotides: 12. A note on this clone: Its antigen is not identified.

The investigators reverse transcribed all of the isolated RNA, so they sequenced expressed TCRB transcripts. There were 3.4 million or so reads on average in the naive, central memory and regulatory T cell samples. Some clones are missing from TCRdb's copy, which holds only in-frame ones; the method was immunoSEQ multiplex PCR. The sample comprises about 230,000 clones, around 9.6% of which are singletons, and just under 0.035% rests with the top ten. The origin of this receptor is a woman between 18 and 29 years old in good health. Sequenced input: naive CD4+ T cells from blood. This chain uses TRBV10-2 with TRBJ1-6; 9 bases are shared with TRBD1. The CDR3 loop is CASSETTGTGSSYNSPLHF. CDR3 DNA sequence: TGCGCCAGCAGCGAAACTACCGGGACAGGGAGCTCCTATAATTCACCCCTCCACTTT.